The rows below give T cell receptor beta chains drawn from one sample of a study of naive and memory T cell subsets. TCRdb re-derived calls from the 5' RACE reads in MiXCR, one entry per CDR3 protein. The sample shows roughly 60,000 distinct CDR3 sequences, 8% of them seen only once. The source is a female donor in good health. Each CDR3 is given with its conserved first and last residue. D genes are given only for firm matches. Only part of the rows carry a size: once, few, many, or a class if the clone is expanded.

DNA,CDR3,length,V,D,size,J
TGTGCCAGCAGTCCCATGGCCGGGTACGGCTACACCTTC,CASSPMAGYGYTF,13,TRBV12-3/TRBV12-4,-,-,TRBJ1-2
TGTGCCAGCAGCTTAACCTCTTCGCGTGGCGGCCATGGCTACACCTTC,CASSLTSSRGGHGYTF,16,TRBV7-3,-,few,TRBJ1-2
TGTGCCAGCAGTTACTCGAATAAGGATTTGTATGGCTACACCTTC,CASSYSNKDLYGYTF,15,TRBV6-6,-,few,TRBJ1-2
TGTGCCAGCAGTCGCCTGTCGGGAGGCAATGAGCAGTTCTTC,CASSRLSGGNEQFF,14,TRBV28,TRBD2,many,TRBJ2-1
TGTGCCAGCAGCTCCGGGACTAGCGGATTTTACGAGCAGTACTTC,CASSSGTSGFYEQYF,15,TRBV7-9,TRBD2,few,TRBJ2-7
TGCAGCGTTGAAGATCTTGGCCGAGAGACCCAGTACTTC,CSVEDLGRETQYF,13,TRBV29-1,-,few,TRBJ2-5
TGCAGTGCAGCCGGGACAGGGATTTATGAGGAGCTGTTTTTT,CSAAGTGIYEELFF,14,TRBV20-1,TRBD1,-,TRBJ2-2
TGTGCCAGCTCACCAGGGGAAGGTCAGCCCCAGCATTTT,CASSPGEGQPQHF,13,TRBV18,-,-,TRBJ1-5
TGTGCCAGCAGCGTATGGCGGGAGGGCCGCGAGCAGTTCTTC,CASSVWREGREQFF,14,TRBV9,TRBD2,few,TRBJ2-1
TGTGCCAGCAGCAGACAGGGGCTACGCGACTATGGCTACACCTTC,CASSRQGLRDYGYTF,15,TRBV6-6,TRBD1,many,TRBJ1-2
TGTGCCAGCAGCCAAGAGGCGTATAGCAATCAGCCCCAGCATTTT,CASSQEAYSNQPQHF,15,TRBV3-1,-,few,TRBJ1-5
TGTGCCAGCAGCAAGCAAAATAAACAGGGCTATGGCTACACCTTC,CASSKQNKQGYGYTF,15,TRBV12-3/TRBV12-4,-,few,TRBJ1-2
TGCAGCGGGGACAGGAGCGGAGAGACCCAGTACTTC,CSGDRSGETQYF,12,TRBV29-1,TRBD1,few,TRBJ2-5
TGCAGCGTTGAAGAGACAGGGGTGAACACTGAAGCTTTCTTT,CSVEETGVNTEAFF,14,TRBV29-1,TRBD1,few,TRBJ1-1
TGTGCCAGCAGTTTAGGTCTGTATGTGGAGAGGCGGGTATTCGGCTCCTACGAGCAGTACTTC,CASSLGLYVERRVFGSYEQYF,21,TRBV12-3/TRBV12-4,-,few,TRBJ2-7
TGTGCCAGCAGCCAAGAGCGGGGGGGCCGATATGGTGAGCAGTTCTTC,CASSQERGGRYGEQFF,16,TRBV14,TRBD2,few,TRBJ2-1
TGTGCCAGCAGCTCCCGGGATTCATGGGGGGAGCTGTTTTTT,CASSSRDSWGELFF,14,TRBV11-3,-,many,TRBJ2-2
TGCAGCGTGACCGGGACAGCGAGGTACGAGCAGTACTTC,CSVTGTARYEQYF,13,TRBV29-1,TRBD1,-,TRBJ2-7
TGTGCCAGCAGCCCAGGGGATCTATCAGGGACTGAAGCTTTCTTT,CASSPGDLSGTEAFF,15,TRBV2,-,many,TRBJ1-1
TGTGCCAGCAGGTCAGGGGGCCTTAATTCACCCCTCCACTTT,CASRSGGLNSPLHF,14,TRBV7-9,TRBD1,-,TRBJ1-6
TGTGCCAGCAGCCGGAGCAGCGGGAACACTGAAGCTTTCTTT,CASSRSSGNTEAFF,14,TRBV3-1,-,-,TRBJ1-1
TGTGCCAGCAGCTTAGGCCGCGAGCAGTACTTC,CASSLGREQYF,11,TRBV13,-,-,TRBJ2-7
TGTGCCAGCAGCCAATTGGGGGGGCCCTCCGGGGCCAACGTCCTGACTTTC,CASSQLGGPSGANVLTF,17,TRBV3-1,-,-,TRBJ2-6
TGTGCCAGCAGCTTGGTTAATGGTTATGGCTACACCTTC,CASSLVNGYGYTF,13,TRBV11-2,-,many,TRBJ1-2
TGTGCCAGCTTGGACCCCCCTCGCCCCTACGAGCAGTACTTC,CASLDPPRPYEQYF,14,TRBV28,-,-,TRBJ2-7
TGTGCCAGCACCTTCATTCGACAGGGAGGTAGCACTGAAGCTTTCTTT,CASTFIRQGGSTEAFF,16,TRBV2,TRBD1,-,TRBJ1-1
TGCAGCGTTGGGGGACAGGCTGGCACTGAAGCTTTCTTT,CSVGGQAGTEAFF,13,TRBV29-1,TRBD1,-,TRBJ1-1
TGTGCCAGCAGCATCGGGGGACAGCTATACACTGAAGCTTTCTTT,CASSIGGQLYTEAFF,15,TRBV5-6,TRBD1,many,TRBJ1-1
TGCGCCAGCAGCGAAAGGACAGTTGCTGAGCAGTTCTTC,CASSERTVAEQFF,13,TRBV4-1,-,few,TRBJ2-1
TGTGCCAGCAGTCTAGGGAGGGCCGCCGGGGAGCTGTTTTTT,CASSLGRAAGELFF,14,TRBV12-3/TRBV12-4,TRBD2,many,TRBJ2-2
TGTGCCAGCAGTACGACAGTCTATAATGAAAAACTGTTTTTT,CASSTTVYNEKLFF,14,TRBV28,-,many,TRBJ1-4
TGTGCCAGCTCACCGAAGACAGTTGTCTACGAGCAGTACTTC,CASSPKTVVYEQYF,14,TRBV18,-,-,TRBJ2-7
TGTGCCAGCAGTTACACCCGTCGCAGCAATCAGCCCCAGCATTTT,CASSYTRRSNQPQHF,15,TRBV6-6,-,-,TRBJ1-5
TGTGCCAGCAGAACAGGGCTACTGAACACTGAAGCTTTCTTT,CASRTGLLNTEAFF,14,TRBV27,-,few,TRBJ1-1
TGCAGCGTACGACAGGGGGCGTTCCAAGAGACCCAGTACTTC,CSVRQGAFQETQYF,14,TRBV29-1,TRBD1,few,TRBJ2-5
TGTGCCAGCAGCTTAGGAGGTGGGGAGTACAATGAGCAGTTCTTC,CASSLGGGEYNEQFF,15,TRBV7-9,-,few,TRBJ2-1
TGTGCCAGCAGCTTGGAGCCCTGGGATGAGCAGTTCTTC,CASSLEPWDEQFF,13,TRBV5-8,-,-,TRBJ2-1
TGTGCCAGCAGTTACGGTAGCAGGGTTAATTCACCCCTCCACTTT,CASSYGSRVNSPLHF,15,TRBV6-5,-,few,TRBJ1-6
TGTGCCACATCCCGGGACAGCACAGATACGCAGTATTTT,CATSRDSTDTQYF,13,TRBV24-1,-,-,TRBJ2-3
TGCAGCGTTGAGGGGCCCGGGTGGGCGACAGGGTTACCCACAGATACGCAGTATTTT,CSVEGPGWATGLPTDTQYF,19,TRBV29-1,TRBD1,-,TRBJ2-3
TGTGCCAGTAGTTCAAGGGGTGATCAGCCCCAGCATTTT,CASSSRGDQPQHF,13,TRBV19,-,few,TRBJ1-5
TGTGCCAGCAGCTTATGGCGCCAGGGACAGGGAAAGGGCTACACCTTC,CASSLWRQGQGKGYTF,16,TRBV11-2,TRBD1,few,TRBJ1-2
TGTGCCAGCAGCTTTTCCCAAATGGAAGGCTACACCTTC,CASSFSQMEGYTF,13,TRBV11-2,-,many,TRBJ1-2
TGTGCCAGCTCACCATCTGAAGGTCAAGTGGGATCAGATACGCAGTATTTT,CASSPSEGQVGSDTQYF,17,TRBV18,-,few,TRBJ2-3
TGTGCCAGCAGTTCCAATGCGGGACTAGCGGGAGTGTGGTTCTTC,CASSSNAGLAGVWFF,15,TRBV28,TRBD2,few,TRBJ2-1
TGCAGCGTTGGTCCTAGCGGGATATACGAGCAGTACTTC,CSVGPSGIYEQYF,13,TRBV29-1,TRBD2,few,TRBJ2-7